A selection of T cell receptor beta chains follows, all from one sample in a study of beta chain features in type 1 diabetes. Data came from immunoSEQ multiplex PCR; TCRdb stores just in-frame clones and leaves some out. There are nearly 700,000 clones in the sample; roughly 13% occur only once, and around 0.022% lies in the top ten. Sequences were obtained from naive CD4+ T cells from blood. These receptors all come from a man aged 18 to 29 with type 1 diabetes. CDR3s include the opening cysteine and the closing phenylalanine or tryptophan. The order of the fields is V gene, D gene, clone size, J gene, CDR3 DNA, CDR3 protein. A D gene is named only where the DNA matches it firmly. The listing skips clone size in some rows; elsewhere it reads once, few, many or a size class.

>TRBV29-1|-|-|TRBJ1-1
TGCAGCACTAGATTGATGAACACTGAAGCTTTCTTT
CSTRLMNTEAFF
>TRBV9|TRBD2|few|TRBJ2-3
TGTGCCAGCAGCGTATTAAGCGGGGGCACAGATACGCAGTATTTT
CASSVLSGGTDTQYF
>TRBV27|TRBD1|once|TRBJ1-1
TGTGCCAGCAGTTCCGAGGCAGGGGGCCGGGAAGCTTTCTTT
CASSSEAGGREAFF
>TRBV28|-|-|TRBJ2-7
TGTGCCAGCAGTTTAGCCAGGGCTAGCTCCTACGAGCAGTACTTC
CASSLARASSYEQYF
>TRBV27|-|few|TRBJ1-2
TGTGCCAGCAGTTATCGAGGAAGGGACTATGGCTACACCTTC
CASSYRGRDYGYTF
>TRBV23-1|TRBD1|few|TRBJ1-2
TGCGCCACGGCGGGGCAGGGGGATGGCTACACCTTC
CATAGQGDGYTF
>TRBV7-2|-|few|TRBJ2-4
TGTGCCAGCAGCTTCCGGCATGGTGACATTCAGTACTTC
CASSFRHGDIQYF
>TRBV19|TRBD1|few|TRBJ1-1
TGTGCCAGTACCAGGGGGCGCGGGACTGAAGCTTTCTTT
CASTRGRGTEAFF
>TRBV4-1|-|-|TRBJ1-5
TGCGCCAGCAGCCAAGGGCTCGGTGTCAATCAGCCCCAGCATTTT
CASSQGLGVNQPQHF
>TRBV7-9|TRBD2|-|TRBJ2-1
TGTGCCAGCAGCTCTCCTTGGACTAGCGGGGTTTACAATGAGCAGTTCTTC
CASSSPWTSGVYNEQFF
>TRBV19|-|few|TRBJ1-1
TGTGCCAGTAGTACGGGCAACTGGGGGACTGAAGCTTTCTTT
CASSTGNWGTEAFF
>TRBV28|-|-|TRBJ2-1
TGTGCCAGCAGTTTCGGGCGGGGTTACAATGAGCAGTTCTTC
CASSFGRGYNEQFF
>TRBV5-4|-|few|TRBJ2-1
TGTGCCAGCAGCTTGGATCCAGAGGGGAGTTGGAATGAGCAGTTCTTC
CASSLDPEGSWNEQFF
>TRBV19|TRBD1|few|TRBJ1-5
TGTGCCAGTGCAACAGGGGGCTACAATCAGCCCCAGCATTTT
CASATGGYNQPQHF
>TRBV2|TRBD1|-|TRBJ1-5
TGTGCCAGCTCTATTCGGACAGGGACACGGCAGCCCCAGCATTTT
CASSIRTGTRQPQHF
>TRBV11-2|-|-|TRBJ2-4
TGTGCCAGCAGCTTAATAACCGGGCCTCTAGCCAAAAACATTCAGTACTTC
CASSLITGPLAKNIQYF
>TRBV7-8|TRBD1|few|TRBJ2-7
TGTGCCAGCAGCGCCGACAGGGGGCTGGGAGAGCAGTACTTC
CASSADRGLGEQYF
>TRBV25-1|TRBD2|-|TRBJ2-7
TGTGCCAGCAGTGAACCCCTAGCGGGCGGCTACGAGCAGTACTTC
CASSEPLAGGYEQYF
>TRBV11-2|-|-|TRBJ1-1
TGTGCCAGCAGCCTGTTGAAGGGTGAAGCTTTCTTT
CASSLLKGEAFF
>TRBV5-1|-|few|TRBJ2-5
TGCGCCAGCAGCGCCCCGGACAGCCAAGAGACCCAGTACTTC
CASSAPDSQETQYF
>TRBV2|-|few|TRBJ2-2
TGTGCCAGCAGTGAAGAGGTGAACACCGGGGAGCTGTTTTTT
CASSEEVNTGELFF
>TRBV30|-|-|TRBJ1-1
TGTGCCTGGAGTAGGACCGAGAACACTGAAGCTTTCTTT
CAWSRTENTEAFF